The 17 T cell receptor beta chains reported below all come from one sample, sequenced in a study of control samples from healthy donors and cancer patients. Produced via immunoSEQ multiplex PCR; TCRdb's table is partial and in-frame only. The table includes 40,000 to 60,000 clones, 87% detected once. Sequencing used PBMCs. The receptors here all came from a man in his fifties or sixties with head and neck cancer.

The count of this clone is one. CDR3 residues: CASRPSGEGELFF. The CDR3 coding sequence is TGTGCCAGCAGGCCCAGCGGAGAGGGGGAGCTGTTTTTT. The chain recombines TRBV27 with TRBJ2-2; possible D gene TRBD2, 5 bases. This CDR3 is built from 13 residues. Between the trimmed V and J ends, which lost 6 bases and 8 bases, there was a span of 13 bases. CDR1 is MNHEY, CDR2 SMNVEV, per germline (reference sequence).

This clone was picked up one time. The chain combines TRBV18 with TRBJ2-1; D not certain. The germline gives CDR1 KGHSH, CDR2 LQKENI. V gave up 6 bases and J gave up 2 bases, with 8 bases separating them. The CDR3 is 13 amino acids. This CDR3 is CASSYGTYNEQFF. CDR3 sequence (DNA): TGTGCCAGCTCGTACGGTACCTACAATGAGCAGTTCTTC.

The genes are TRBV6-1 and TRBJ1-5; D gene uncertain. Looked up from germline, CDR1 is MNHNS and CDR2 is SASEGT. The CDR3 is made up of 18 amino acids. V was shortened by 0 bases and J by 2 bases, with 17 bases between the two germline ends. The CDR3 coding sequence is TGTGCCAGCAGTGAAGCAATGGGGTGGGAGGGTCGCAATCAGCCCCAGCATTTT. Its protein is CASSEAMGWEGRNQPQHF.

The chain recombines TRBV19 with TRBJ1-4; D is possibly TRBD1 (5 bases). This CDR3 is 13 amino acids long. V lost 10 bases to trimming and J lost 4 bases, with 13 bases between them. Germline assignment: CDR1 LNHDA and CDR2 SQIVND (reference sequence). The CDR3 DNA is TGTGCCACTGGGGGAGAGGTTAATGAAAAACTGTTTTTT. This translates into CATGGEVNEKLFF.

The chain employs TRBV15 and TRBJ2-1; 10 nucleotides align to TRBD2. After removal of 3 bases from V and 9 bases from J, the junction contained 8 bases not matched to a gene. The CDR3 extends over 15 amino acids. Germline V lookup: CDR1 LNHNV, CDR2 YYDKDF (reference sequence). CDR3 sequence (DNA): TGTGCCACCAGCAGTATGAGACTAGCGGGCGGTGAGCAGTTCTTC. Translation gives CATSSMRLAGGEQFF.

The table lists this clone with a count of one. The rearrangement joins TRBV7-2 to TRBJ1-5; 7 bases align to TRBD1. There are 15 residues in the CDR3. Trimming took 4 bases from V and 1 from J; bases not matched to a gene: 4. The germline V gene has CDR1 SGHTA and CDR2 FQGNSA. The CDR3: CASSWLTGSNQPQHF. In nucleotides, the CDR3 is TGTGCCAGCAGCTGGCTGACAGGGAGCAATCAGCCCCAGCATTTT.

The rearrangement joins TRBV9 to TRBJ2-1; the D gene is possibly TRBD2 (7 bases). Per the germline V gene, CDR1 is SGDLS and CDR2 is YYNGEE. The CDR3 totals 16 residues. V lost 3 bases, J lost 7 bases, and 20 bases lay in between. The CDR3 here is CASSGSGGGFGNEQFF. CDR3 in DNA: TGTGCCAGCAGCGGTTCGGGGGGCGGGTTTGGGAATGAGCAGTTCTTC.

The J gene is TRBJ2-6, the V gene TRBV2; no clear D gene. Deletions cut 4 bases from V and 0 bases from J, with 7 bases between. The CDR3 is made up of 15 amino acids. The germline V gene encodes CDR1 SNHLY and CDR2 FYNNEI. The CDR3 bases are TGTGCCAGCAGTGTGGCCGACTCTGGGGCCAACGTCCTGACTTTC. This codes for CASSVADSGANVLTF.

The rearrangement links TRBV13 to TRBJ2-5, with 10 nucleotides matching TRBD2. CDR3 length: 17 residues. CDR1 is PRHDT, CDR2 FYEKMQ, per germline (reference sequence). V gave up 1 base and J gave up 1 base; unmatched junction bases: 6. Written as DNA, the CDR3 is TGTGCCAGCAGCTTAGTGGGACTAGCGAAACTCCAAGAGACCCAGTACTTC. Residues: CASSLVGLAKLQETQYF. The variable domain in full, with the rest retrieved from reference TRBV13 and TRBJ2-5, is AAGVIQSPRHLIKEKRETATLKCYPIPRHDTVYWYQQGPGQDPQFLISFYEKMQSDKGSIPDRFSAQQFSDYHSELNMSSLELGDSALYFCASSLVGLAKLQETQYFGPGTRLLVL.

This clone was found a few times. V is TRBV6-2 or TRBV6-3 and J is TRBJ2-5; 7 nucleotides align to TRBD2. This CDR3 has 14 amino acids. CDR1 is MNHEY, CDR2 SVGEGT, per germline. Unmatched junction bases numbered 5, after V lost 6 bases and J lost 1 base. The CDR3 DNA sequence: TGTGCCAGCAGCTCTAGCGGCCTCCAAGAGACCCAGTACTTC. Translating it yields CASSSSGLQETQYF.

The chain carries TRBV4-3 and TRBJ2-1, with TRBD2 identical over 12 bases. This CDR3 spans 17 amino acids. Germline values: CDR1 LGHNA, CDR2 YSLEER. After removal of 1 base from V and 8 bases from J, the junction contained 9 bases not matched to a gene. The CDR3 is CASSQGILAGGPYEQFF. The CDR3 region has the DNA TGCGCCAGCAGCCAAGGGATCCTAGCGGGAGGGCCTTATGAGCAGTTCTTC.

The chain joins TRBV6-5 to TRBJ1-1; D possibly corresponds to TRBD1 (5 bases). The CDR3 covers 12 residues. CDR1 is MNHEY, CDR2 SVGAGI, per germline. Trimming pared 6 bases from V and 7 bases from J, leaving 12 bases between. The CDR3 spells CASSRQLVEAFF. Written as DNA, the CDR3 is TGTGCCAGCAGCCGACAGTTGGTTGAAGCTTTCTTT.

This chain uses TRBV18 with TRBJ1-1, with D unclear. V lost 5 bases and J lost 1, with 8 bases in between. The CDR3 sequence is 13 residues long. CDR1 and CDR2 (germline): KGHSH, LQKENI. The CDR3: CASSASQNTEAFF. For the CDR3, the DNA is TGTGCCAGCTCAGCCAGCCAGAACACTGAAGCTTTCTTT.

The CDR3 sequence: CASSQEVSLVSYEQYF. CDR3 sequence (DNA): TGTGCCAGCAGCCAAGAAGTGAGCCTTGTTTCCTACGAGCAGTACTTC. The V and J genes are TRBV4-2 and TRBJ2-7, with D unclear. The CDR3 consists of 16 residues. Deletions cut 0 bases from V and 1 base from J, with 13 bases between. CDR1 is LGHNA, CDR2 YNFKEQ, per germline.

CDR3 sequence: CASSQGSRASGRAVGTGELFF. The CDR3 coding sequence is TGTGCCAGCAGCCAAGGTTCTCGGGCTAGCGGGAGGGCCGTTGGTACCGGGGAGCTGTTTTTT. V is TRBV3-1 (or the pseudogene TRBV3-2) and J is TRBJ2-2, with 12 positions matching TRBD2. From germline, CDR1 is LGHDT and CDR2 YNNKEL (reference sequence). V gave up 1 base and J gave up 5 bases; unmatched junction bases: 17. This CDR3 is 21 amino acids long.

The V and J genes are TRBV19 and TRBJ2-7; TRBD1 aligns across 8 bases. The CDR3 loop spans 16 amino acids. Germline V CDR1 and CDR2: LNHDA, SQIVND (reference sequence). V was pared by 5 bases and J by 0 bases, with 9 bases of the junction left unmatched. As DNA, the CDR3 is TGTGCCAGTAGTCCATGGACAGGGCAAATCTCCTACGAGCAGTACTTC. This encodes CASSPWTGQISYEQYF.

The rearrangement uses TRBV4-3 and TRBJ1-1, with D tentatively TRBD1 (5 bases). This CDR3 is built from 19 residues. From germline, CDR1 is LGHNA and CDR2 YSLEER. Trimming removed 1 base at V and 2 bases at J, with 23 bases between. CDR3 nucleotides: TGCGCCAGCAGCCAAGGGATAGTATGGCGGAGACAGCCTAACACTGAAGCTTTCTTT. Residues: CASSQGIVWRRQPNTEAFF.